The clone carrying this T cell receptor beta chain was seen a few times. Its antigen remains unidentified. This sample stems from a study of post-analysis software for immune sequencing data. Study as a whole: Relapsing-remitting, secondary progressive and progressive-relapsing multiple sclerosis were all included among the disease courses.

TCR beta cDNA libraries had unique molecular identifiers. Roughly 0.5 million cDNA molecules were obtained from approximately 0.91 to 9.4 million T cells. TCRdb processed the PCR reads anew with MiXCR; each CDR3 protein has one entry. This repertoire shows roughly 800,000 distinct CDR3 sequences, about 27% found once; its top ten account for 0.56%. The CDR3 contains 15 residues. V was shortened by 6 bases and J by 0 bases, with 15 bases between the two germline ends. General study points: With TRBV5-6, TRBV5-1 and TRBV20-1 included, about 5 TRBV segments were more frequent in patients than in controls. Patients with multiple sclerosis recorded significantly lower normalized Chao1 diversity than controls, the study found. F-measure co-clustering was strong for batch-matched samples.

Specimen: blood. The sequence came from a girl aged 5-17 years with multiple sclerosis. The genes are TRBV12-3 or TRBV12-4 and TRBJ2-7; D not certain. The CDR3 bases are TGTGCCAGCAGAAAGAGTCGGATTAGCTCCTACGAGCAGTACTTC. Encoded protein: CASRKSRISSYEQYF.